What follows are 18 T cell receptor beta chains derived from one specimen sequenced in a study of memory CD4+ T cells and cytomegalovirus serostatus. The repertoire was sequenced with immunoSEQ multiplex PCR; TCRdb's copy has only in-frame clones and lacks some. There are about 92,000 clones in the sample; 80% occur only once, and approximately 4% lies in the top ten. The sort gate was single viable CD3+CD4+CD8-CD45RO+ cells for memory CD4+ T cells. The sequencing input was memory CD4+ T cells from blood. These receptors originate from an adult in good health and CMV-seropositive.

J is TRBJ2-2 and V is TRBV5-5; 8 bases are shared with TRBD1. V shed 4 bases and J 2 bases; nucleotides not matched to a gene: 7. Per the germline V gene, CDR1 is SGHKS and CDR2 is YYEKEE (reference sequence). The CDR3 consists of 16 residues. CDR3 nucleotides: TGTGCCAGCAGCATAAGGACAGGGCTAAACACCGGGGAGCTGTTTTTT. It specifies CASSIRTGLNTGELFF.

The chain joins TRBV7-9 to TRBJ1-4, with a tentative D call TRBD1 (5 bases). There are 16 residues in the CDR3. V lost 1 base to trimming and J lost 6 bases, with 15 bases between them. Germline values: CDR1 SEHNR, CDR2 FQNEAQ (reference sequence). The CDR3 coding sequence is TGTGCCAGCAGCTTAGGACGACAGCTCTTGGATGAAAAACTGTTTTTT. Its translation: CASSLGRQLLDEKLFF.

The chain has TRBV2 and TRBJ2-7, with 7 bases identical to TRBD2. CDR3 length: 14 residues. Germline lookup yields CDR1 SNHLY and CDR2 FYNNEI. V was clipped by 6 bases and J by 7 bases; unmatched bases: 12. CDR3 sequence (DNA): TGTGCCAGCAGCCGACGGACTAGTTTCGAGGAGCAGTACTTC. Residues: CASSRRTSFEEQYF. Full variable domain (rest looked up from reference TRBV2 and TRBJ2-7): EPEVTQTPSHQVTQMGQEVILRCVPISNHLYFYWYRQILGQKVEFLVSFYNNEISEKSEIFDDQFSVERPDGSNFTLKIRSTKLEDSAMYFCASSRRTSFEEQYFGPGTRLTVT.

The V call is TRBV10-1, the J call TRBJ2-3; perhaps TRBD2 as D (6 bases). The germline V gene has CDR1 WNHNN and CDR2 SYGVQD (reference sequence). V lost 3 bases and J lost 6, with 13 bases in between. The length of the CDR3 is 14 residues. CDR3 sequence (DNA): TGCGCCAGCAGTGAAGGGGAGGACTACGATACGCAGTATTTT. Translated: CASSEGEDYDTQYF.

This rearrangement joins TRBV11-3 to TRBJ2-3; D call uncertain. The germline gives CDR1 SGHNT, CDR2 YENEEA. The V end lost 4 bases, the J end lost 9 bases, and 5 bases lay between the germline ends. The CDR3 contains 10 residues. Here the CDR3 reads CASSYATQYF. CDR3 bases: TGTGCCAGCAGCTATGCAACGCAGTATTTT.

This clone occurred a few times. The CDR3 reads CASSPRTDKGETQYF. CDR3 DNA sequence: TGTGCCAGCTCACCACGAACCGACAAGGGAGAGACCCAGTACTTC. The rearrangement joins TRBV18 to TRBJ2-5, with unresolved D. Germline V lookup: CDR1 KGHSH, CDR2 LQKENI. This CDR3 region has 15 residues. Trimming took 1 base from V and 4 from J, leaving 13 bases between them.

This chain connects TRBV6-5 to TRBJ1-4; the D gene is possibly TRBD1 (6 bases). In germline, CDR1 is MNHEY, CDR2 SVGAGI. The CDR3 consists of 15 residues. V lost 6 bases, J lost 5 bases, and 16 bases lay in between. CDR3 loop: CASSRTGTPNEKLFF. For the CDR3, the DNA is TGTGCCAGCAGCCGGACCGGGACACCGAATGAAAAACTGTTTTTT.

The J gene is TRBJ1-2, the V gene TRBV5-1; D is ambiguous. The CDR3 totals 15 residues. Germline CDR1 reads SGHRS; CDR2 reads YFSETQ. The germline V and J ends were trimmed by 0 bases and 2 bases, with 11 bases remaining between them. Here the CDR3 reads CASSLAAGMNYGYTF. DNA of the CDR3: TGCGCCAGCAGCTTGGCCGCTGGGATGAACTATGGCTACACCTTC.

This CDR3 reads CASSYIDRADEQYF. The CDR3 DNA reads as TGTGCCAGCAGTTACATCGACAGGGCCGACGAGCAGTACTTC. The V and J genes are TRBV6-6 and TRBJ2-7, with 7 bases identical to TRBD1. Trimming removed 2 bases from V and 5 bases from J; junction bases left unmatched: 6. This CDR3 has 14 amino acids. The germline V gene encodes CDR1 MNHNY and CDR2 SVGAGI (reference sequence).

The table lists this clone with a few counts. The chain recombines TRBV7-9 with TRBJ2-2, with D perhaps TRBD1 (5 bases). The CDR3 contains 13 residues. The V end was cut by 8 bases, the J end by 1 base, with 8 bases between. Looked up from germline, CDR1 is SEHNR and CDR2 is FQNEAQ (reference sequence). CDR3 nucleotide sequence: TGTGCCAGCGGGGCACGGAACACCGGGGAGCTGTTTTTT. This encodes CASGARNTGELFF.

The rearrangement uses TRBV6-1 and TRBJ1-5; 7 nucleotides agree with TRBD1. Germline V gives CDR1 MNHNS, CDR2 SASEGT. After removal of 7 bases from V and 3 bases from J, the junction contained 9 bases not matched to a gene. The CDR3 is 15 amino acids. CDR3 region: CASNRQTGFNQPQHF. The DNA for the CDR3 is TGTGCCAGCAATCGACAGACAGGGTTCAATCAGCCCCAGCATTTT.

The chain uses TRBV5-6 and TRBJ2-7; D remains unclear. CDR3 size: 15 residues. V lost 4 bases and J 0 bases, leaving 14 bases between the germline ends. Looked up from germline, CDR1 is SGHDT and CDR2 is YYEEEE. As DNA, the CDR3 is TGTGCCAGCAGCCCGCGGAGAGGTTTCTCCTACGAGCAGTACTTC. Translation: CASSPRRGFSYEQYF.

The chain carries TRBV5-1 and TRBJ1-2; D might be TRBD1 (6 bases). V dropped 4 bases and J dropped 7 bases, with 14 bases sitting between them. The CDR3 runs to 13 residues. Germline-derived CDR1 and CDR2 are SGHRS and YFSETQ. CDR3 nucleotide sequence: TGCGCCAGCAGCACTCGACAGGAGGGTGGCTACACCTTC. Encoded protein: CASSTRQEGGYTF. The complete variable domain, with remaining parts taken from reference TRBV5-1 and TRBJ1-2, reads KAGVTQTPRYLIKTRGQQVTLSCSPISGHRSVSWYQQTPGQGLQFLFEYFSETQRNKGNFPGRFSGRQFSNSRSEMNVSTLELGDSALYLCASSTRQEGGYTFGSGTRLTVV.

The CDR3 bases are TGTGCCAGCAGTAGGCTTAGGGCGTTGAACACTGAAGCTTTCTTT. As protein: CASSRLRALNTEAFF. The chain has TRBV2 and TRBJ1-1, with no clear D. Germline-derived CDR1 and CDR2 are SNHLY and FYNNEI. Trimming took off 5 bases at V and 0 bases at J, with 13 bases between the two ends. The CDR3 runs 15 residues. Full variable domain (missing parts from reference TRBV2 and TRBJ1-1): EPEVTQTPSHQVTQMGQEVILRCVPISNHLYFYWYRQILGQKVEFLVSFYNNEISEKSEIFDDQFSVERPDGSNFTLKIRSTKLEDSAMYFCASSRLRALNTEAFFGQGTRLTVV.

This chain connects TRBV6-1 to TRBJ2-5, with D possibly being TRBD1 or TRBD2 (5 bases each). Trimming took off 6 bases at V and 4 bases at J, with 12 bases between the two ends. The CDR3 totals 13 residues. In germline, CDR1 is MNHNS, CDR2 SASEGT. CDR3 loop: CASRPVGVETQYF. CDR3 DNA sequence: TGTGCCAGCAGACCCGTGGGGGTAGAGACCCAGTACTTC.

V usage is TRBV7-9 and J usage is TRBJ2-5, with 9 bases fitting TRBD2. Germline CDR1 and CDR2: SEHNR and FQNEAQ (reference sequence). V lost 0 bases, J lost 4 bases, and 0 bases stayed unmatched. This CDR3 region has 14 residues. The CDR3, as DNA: TGTGCCAGCAGCTTAGCACTAGCGGGAGAGACCCAGTACTTC. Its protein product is CASSLALAGETQYF.

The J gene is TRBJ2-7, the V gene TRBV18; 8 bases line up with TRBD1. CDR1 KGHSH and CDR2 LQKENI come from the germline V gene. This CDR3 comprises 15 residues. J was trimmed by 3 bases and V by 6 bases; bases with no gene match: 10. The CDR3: CASSSGQETSYEQYF. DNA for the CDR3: TGTGCCAGCTCGTCGGGACAGGAGACGAGCTACGAGCAGTACTTC.

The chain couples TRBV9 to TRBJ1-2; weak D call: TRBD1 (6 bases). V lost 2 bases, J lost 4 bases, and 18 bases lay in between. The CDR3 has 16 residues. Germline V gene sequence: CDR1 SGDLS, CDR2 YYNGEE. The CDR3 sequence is CASSVDSDGRIYGYTF. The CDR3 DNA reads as TGTGCCAGCAGCGTGGACAGCGATGGACGGATCTATGGCTACACCTTC.